The source of this T cell receptor beta chain is a study of early T cells in non-severe SARS-CoV-2 infection. Study findings and constraints: VDJdb matching favored anti-spike CD8 responses, missing private and CD4 specificities.

This clonotype was counted many times. Antigen: not known. In TCRdb, the 5' RACE reads were re-called with MiXCR into one record per CDR3 protein. The data show about 64,000 distinct CDR3 sequences, with around 12% seen just once and more than 3.5% held by the top ten. Germline CDR1 and CDR2: MGHDK and SYGVNS. With V trimmed by 6 bases and J by 5 bases, 9 bases remained unmatched. The CDR3 has 14 amino acids. The V gene is TRBV25-1, the J gene TRBJ2-5; TRBD1 agrees at 7 bases. The sequenced sample consisted of whole blood. This sequence was found in an adult who was a healthcare worker with PCR-confirmed SARS-CoV-2 infection or an uninfected control (not recorded which). The chain's CDR3 is CASSQTGAVETQYF. The CDR3 DNA reads as TGTGCCAGCAGCCAAACAGGGGCGGTGGAGACCCAGTACTTC.